This T cell receptor beta chain was profiled in a study of control samples from healthy donors and cancer patients. This CDR3 is built from 17 residues. Assay used: immunoSEQ multiplex PCR; TCRdb lists only in-frame clones, some missing. The repertoire holds approximately 150,000 clones, 80% to 95% seen once, with 3% to 3.5% in the top ten. The source material was blood. This receptor was identified in a man younger than 40 in good health. The chain recombines TRBV21-1 with TRBJ1-2. TRBV21-1 is flagged as a pseudogene. CDR3 DNA: TGTGCCAGCAGCAAAGAGGGCGCAAAATTAATCAACTATGGCTACACCTTC. It is translated as CASSKEGAKLINYGYTF.